This passage covers 24 T cell receptor beta chains from one sample sequenced in a study of blood T cell repertoires in COVID-19. This table comes from immunoSEQ multiplex PCR, and its TCRdb copy is limited to in-frame clones, with some not included. The table has 170,000 or so clones, roughly nine tenths seen once. Sequencing input: peripheral blood. Receptors originate from a man younger than 35 who had recovered from COVID-19.

The rearrangement links TRBV28 to TRBJ2-3; 8 nucleotides align to TRBD2. The CDR3 is made up of 18 amino acids. The V and J ends lost 3 bases and 9 bases, in that order; junction bases with no gene match: 20. Germline CDR1 reads MDHEN; CDR2 reads SYDVKM. CDR3 protein: CASSFYGSGSHPGNTQYF. Written as DNA, the CDR3 is TGTGCCAGCAGTTTCTACGGCAGCGGGAGCCACCCAGGGAACACGCAGTATTTT.

The rearrangement links TRBV14 to TRBJ1-2, with D uncertain. Trimming pared 0 bases from V and 7 bases from J, leaving 9 bases between. This CDR3 comprises 13 residues. CDR1 is SGHDN and CDR2 is FVKESK in the germline V gene. The CDR3 DNA reads as TGTGCCAGCAGCCAAGAGTCCGTCCGTGGCTACACCTTC. This codes for CASSQESVRGYTF. Drawing the rest from reference TRBV14 and TRBJ1-2, the complete variable domain is EAGVTQFPSHSVIEKGQTVTLRCDPISGHDNLYWYRRVMGKEIKFLLHFVKESKQDESGMPNNRFLAERTGGTYSTLKVQPAELEDSGVYFCASSQESVRGYTFGSGTRLTVV.

The chain recombines TRBV3-1 (or the pseudogene TRBV3-2) with TRBJ1-3; D ambiguous. Trimming took off 0 bases at V and 2 bases at J, with 11 bases between the two ends. CDR3 size: 16 residues. Looked up from germline, CDR1 is LGHDT and CDR2 is YNNKEL (reference sequence). CDR3 in DNA: TGTGCCAGCAGCCAAGATTTAGCTCAAGCTGGAAACACCATATATTTT. This translates into CASSQDLAQAGNTIYF.

The V call is TRBV5-1, the J call TRBJ2-2, with 9 bases lining up with TRBD2. CDR3 length: 17 amino acids. Germline loops: CDR1 SGHRS, CDR2 YFSETQ. Trimming took 3 bases from V and 2 from J; bases not matched to a gene: 8. The DNA of the CDR3 is TGCGCCAGCAGCTCGGAGGCTAGCGGGAAAAACACCGGGGAGCTGTTTTTT. Amino acid sequence: CASSSEASGKNTGELFF.

This sequence joins TRBV27 and TRBJ1-6; maybe TRBD1 (5 bases). Germline CDR1 is MNHEY and CDR2 is SMNVEV (reference sequence). The V end was cut by 6 bases, the J end by 5 bases, with 5 bases between. This CDR3 has 12 residues. The CDR3 protein is CASRDNNSPLHF. CDR3 coding DNA: TGTGCCAGCAGGGACAATAATTCACCCCTCCACTTT.

The chain employs TRBV4-3 and TRBJ2-3; the match to TRBD1 covers 9 bases. V shed 5 bases, J shed 1 base, and the junction held 7 bases outside the gene matches. This CDR3 is built from 16 residues. Germline assignment: CDR1 LGHNA and CDR2 YSLEER. The DNA of the CDR3 is TGCGCCAGCAGCAGACAGGGGGAGCAAGGCACAGATACGCAGTATTTT. This codes for CASSRQGEQGTDTQYF.

A remark on this clone: Other DNA sequences in the sample encode the same CDR3. The chain has TRBV27 and TRBJ1-1; 7 bases align to TRBD1. Germline V gives CDR1 MNHEY, CDR2 SMNVEV (reference sequence). Losses at the gene ends were 2 bases for V and 0 bases for J; bases not matched to a gene: 0. The CDR3 consists of 14 residues. Here the CDR3 reads CASSLRGLNTEAFF. The CDR3 nucleotides read TGTGCCAGCAGTTTAAGGGGGCTGAACACTGAAGCTTTCTTT.

This rearrangement joins TRBV2 to TRBJ2-6; 8 bases line up with TRBD1. With V trimmed by 3 bases and J by 4 bases, 5 bases remained unmatched. Germline assignment: CDR1 SNHLY and CDR2 FYNNEI. This CDR3 has 16 residues. The CDR3 bases are TGTGCCAGCAGTGAGAGGACAGGGAAAGGGGCCAACGTCCTGACTTTC. Translating it yields CASSERTGKGANVLTF.

The chain couples TRBV14 to TRBJ2-7, with a weak D call TRBD1 (5 bases). V was trimmed by 5 bases and J by 2 bases, leaving 13 bases between them. CDR3 length equals 14 residues. Germline assignment: CDR1 SGHDN and CDR2 FVKESK. The CDR3 sequence is CASSSDTGPYEQYF. CDR3 DNA sequence: TGTGCCAGCAGCTCGGACACGGGCCCCTACGAGCAGTACTTC. Together with reference TRBV14 and TRBJ2-7, the CDR3 gives the full variable domain: EAGVTQFPSHSVIEKGQTVTLRCDPISGHDNLYWYRRVMGKEIKFLLHFVKESKQDESGMPNNRFLAERTGGTYSTLKVQPAELEDSGVYFCASSSDTGPYEQYFGPGTRLTVT.

This clone has a handful of counts. The rearrangement joins TRBV9 to TRBJ2-1; 12 positions agree with TRBD2. V lost 3 bases and J lost 6; bases outside the gene matches: 10. The CDR3 sequence is 17 residues long. Germline lookup yields CDR1 SGDLS and CDR2 YYNGEE. DNA for the CDR3: TGTGCCAGCAGCGCTAGCGGGAGGGCCGTGGCCGGCAATGAGCAGTTCTTC. Protein: CASSASGRAVAGNEQFF.

The rearrangement uses TRBV4-3 and TRBJ2-5; 9 bases are shared with TRBD2. Germline-derived CDR1 and CDR2 are LGHNA and YSLEER. This CDR3 spans 16 amino acids. V gave up 0 bases and J gave up 2 bases; unmatched junction bases: 4. The CDR3 loop is CASSQEGLAGQETQYF. For the CDR3, the DNA is TGCGCCAGCAGCCAAGAAGGCCTAGCGGGACAAGAGACCCAGTACTTC.

V usage is TRBV6-5 and J usage is TRBJ1-4; D remains ambiguous. The CDR3 length is 14 residues. Germline V lookup: CDR1 MNHEY, CDR2 SVGAGI. V was clipped by 4 bases and J by 2 bases, with 8 bases between them. The CDR3 sequence is CASSFQVTNEKLFF. The CDR3 DNA sequence: TGTGCCAGCAGTTTCCAGGTGACTAATGAAAAACTGTTTTTT.

This rearrangement joins TRBV3-1 (or the pseudogene TRBV3-2) to TRBJ2-3; 8 bases agree with TRBD2. V lost 2 bases and J lost 1; bases outside the gene matches: 5. Germline loops: CDR1 LGHDT, CDR2 YNNKEL (reference sequence). The CDR3 has 16 amino acids. CDR3 nucleotide sequence: TGTGCCAGCAGCCAACGGGAGGGCCCCGGCACAGATACGCAGTATTTT. Amino acid sequence: CASSQREGPGTDTQYF.

This rearrangement joins TRBV20-1 to TRBJ2-7; TRBD2 might be the D (6 bases). This CDR3 is built from 14 residues. Germline V CDR1 and CDR2: DFQATT, SNEGSKA (reference sequence). The V and J ends lost 3 bases and 2 bases respectively, with 14 bases between them. In DNA form, the CDR3 reads TGCAGTGCTAGTACCGGGAGTGTCGCCTACGAGCAGTACTTC. Its protein product is CSASTGSVAYEQYF.

Here the CDR3 DNA reads TGTGCCAGCAGTCCCCGACAGGGGGCAAATGTTTTCTATGGCTACACCTTC. This sequence encodes CASSPRQGANVFYGYTF. The chain uses TRBV6-2 or TRBV6-3 and TRBJ1-2; 10 bases agree with TRBD1. Germline assignment: CDR1 MNHEY and CDR2 SVGEGT. Losses at the gene ends were 5 bases for V and 4 bases for J; bases not matched to a gene: 13. The length of the CDR3 is 17 residues.

This sequence joins TRBV6-5 and TRBJ1-5; tentative D call: TRBD1 (6 bases). Trimming stripped 10 bases from V and 11 bases from J, with 21 bases between. CDR1 and CDR2 (germline): MNHEY, SVGAGI. The CDR3 sequence is 13 residues long. CDR3: CATSEGGVRAQHF. The CDR3 DNA reads as TGTGCCACCAGCGAGGGGGGGGTCAGGGCCCAGCATTTT.

CDR3 sequence reads: CASSMNRGNQPQHF. In DNA form, the CDR3 reads TGTGCCAGTAGTATGAACAGGGGGAATCAGCCCCAGCATTTT. This chain links TRBV19 with TRBJ1-5, with TRBD1 matching over 8 bases. J gave up 4 bases and V 3 bases, and 2 bases lay outside the gene matches. The CDR3 spans 14 residues. Germline V lookup: CDR1 LNHDA, CDR2 SQIVND (reference sequence).

The V call is TRBV9, the J call TRBJ2-5; 8 nucleotides line up with TRBD1. CDR1 and CDR2 from the germline V gene are SGDLS and YYNGEE. CDR3 size: 15 residues. Unmatched junction bases numbered 7, after V lost 3 bases and J lost 3 bases. DNA of the CDR3: TGTGCCAGCAGCGGCTCCGGGACAGGCAAAGAGACCCAGTACTTC. Translating it yields CASSGSGTGKETQYF.

J is TRBJ2-1 and V is TRBV19; 7 nucleotides line up with TRBD2. Germline lookup yields CDR1 LNHDA and CDR2 SQIVND (reference sequence). This CDR3 spans 15 amino acids. The junction had 12 bases not matched to a gene; V was cut back by 7 bases and J by 6 bases. This CDR3 reads CASKGVRLAANEQFF. For the CDR3, the DNA is TGTGCCAGTAAGGGAGTCAGGCTAGCGGCCAATGAGCAGTTCTTC.

CDR3 coding DNA: TGTGCCAGCAGTTACTTTCCAAGCGACTATGGCTACACCTTC. This sequence encodes CASSYFPSDYGYTF. The chain has TRBV6-5 and TRBJ1-2; no clear D. The germline V gene encodes CDR1 MNHEY and CDR2 SVGAGI. The ends were cut back, 1 base at V and 3 bases at J, with 9 bases in the middle. The CDR3 contains 14 residues.

The rearrangement joins TRBV2 to TRBJ2-7; unclear D gene. The CDR3 runs to 14 residues. The V and J ends lost 1 base and 1 base respectively, with 8 bases between them. The germline CDR1 and CDR2 sequences are SNHLY and FYNNEI. CDR3 in amino acids: CASSEGSYSYEQYF. The DNA of the CDR3 is TGTGCCAGCAGTGAAGGCTCCTATTCCTACGAGCAGTACTTC.

The rearrangement joins TRBV3-1 (or the pseudogene TRBV3-2) to TRBJ2-5; the D is unclear. Deletions cut 0 bases from V and 8 bases from J, with 4 bases between. This CDR3 is built from 11 residues. Germline loops: CDR1 LGHDT, CDR2 YNNKEL (reference sequence). CDR3 sequence: CASSQELTQYF. The CDR3 coding sequence is TGTGCCAGCAGCCAAGAACTTACCCAGTACTTC.

This chain connects TRBV7-2 to TRBJ2-2; 10 bases match TRBD2. The CDR3 runs to 16 residues. The trim removed 4 bases at V and 6 bases at J, leaving 8 bases unmatched. The germline V gene has CDR1 SGHTA and CDR2 FQGNSA. This CDR3 reads CASSSASGRFAGELFF. The CDR3 DNA is TGTGCCAGCAGCTCGGCTAGCGGGAGATTCGCCGGGGAGCTGTTTTTT.

V is TRBV5-6 and J is TRBJ1-2; 7 bases fit TRBD1. The CDR3 contains 13 residues. Losses at the gene ends were 4 bases for V and 4 bases for J; bases not matched to a gene: 4. The germline V gene encodes CDR1 SGHDT and CDR2 YYEEEE. CDR3 coding DNA: TGTGCCAGCAGCAAAGGGACAGTCTATGGCTACACCTTC. It is translated as CASSKGTVYGYTF.